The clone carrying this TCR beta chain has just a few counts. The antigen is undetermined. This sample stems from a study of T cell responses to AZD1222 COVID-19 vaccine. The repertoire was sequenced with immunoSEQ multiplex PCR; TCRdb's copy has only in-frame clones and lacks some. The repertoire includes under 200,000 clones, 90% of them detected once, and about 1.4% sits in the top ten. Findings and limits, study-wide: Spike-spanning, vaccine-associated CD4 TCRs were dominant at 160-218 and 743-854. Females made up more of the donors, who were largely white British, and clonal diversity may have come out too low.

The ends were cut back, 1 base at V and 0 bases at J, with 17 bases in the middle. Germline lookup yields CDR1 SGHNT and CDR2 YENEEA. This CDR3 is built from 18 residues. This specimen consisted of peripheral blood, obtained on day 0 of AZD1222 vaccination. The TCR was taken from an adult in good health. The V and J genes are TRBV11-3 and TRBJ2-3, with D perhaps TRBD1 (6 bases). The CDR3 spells CASSLGASGGSSTDTQYF. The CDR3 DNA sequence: TGTGCCAGCAGCTTAGGGGCTTCTGGGGGCTCTAGCACAGATACGCAGTATTTT.